The T cell receptor (beta chain) described here comes from a study of T cell responses to AZD1222 COVID-19 vaccine. The V and J ends lost 4 bases and 7 bases respectively, with 7 bases between them. The CDR3 loop spans 12 amino acids. CDR1 and CDR2 (germline): LGHDT, YNNKEL (reference sequence). Assay: immunoSEQ multiplex PCR; the TCRdb copy retains only in-frame clones and omits some. The table includes 80,000 or so clones, around 90% detected once. Sequencing used peripheral blood, obtained on day 0 of AZD1222 vaccination. This sequence originates from an adult in good health. V usage is TRBV3-1 (or the pseudogene TRBV3-2) and J usage is TRBJ2-2; D is unresolved. Here the CDR3 reads CASSRHGGELFF. In DNA form, the CDR3 reads TGTGCCAGCAGCCGCCATGGCGGGGAGCTGTTTTTT.